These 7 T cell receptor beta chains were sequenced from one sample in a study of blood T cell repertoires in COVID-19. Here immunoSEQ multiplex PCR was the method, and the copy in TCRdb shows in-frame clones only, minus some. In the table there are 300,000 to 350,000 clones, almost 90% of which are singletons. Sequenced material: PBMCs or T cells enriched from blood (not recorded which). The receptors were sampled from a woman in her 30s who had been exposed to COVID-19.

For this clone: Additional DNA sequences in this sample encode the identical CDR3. The CDR3 loop reads CASSFQGSYGYTF. The CDR3 DNA is TGTGCCAGCAGTTTTCAGGGTTCCTATGGCTACACCTTC. The chain combines TRBV27 with TRBJ1-2; possibly TRBD1 for D (5 bases). This CDR3 spans 13 amino acids. The germline CDR1 and CDR2 sequences are MNHEY and SMNVEV (reference sequence). Trimming removed 3 bases from V and 4 bases from J, with 9 bases in between.

The CDR3 region is CASSPQGLYEQYF. The CDR3, as DNA: TGTGCCAGCAGCCCACAGGGGTTGTACGAGCAGTACTTC. The chain couples TRBV3-1 (or the pseudogene TRBV3-2) to TRBJ2-7; 7 bases map to TRBD1. The CDR3 covers 13 residues. Germline values: CDR1 LGHDT, CDR2 YNNKEL (reference sequence). The ends lost 4 bases at V and 4 bases at J; junction bases unmatched: 4.

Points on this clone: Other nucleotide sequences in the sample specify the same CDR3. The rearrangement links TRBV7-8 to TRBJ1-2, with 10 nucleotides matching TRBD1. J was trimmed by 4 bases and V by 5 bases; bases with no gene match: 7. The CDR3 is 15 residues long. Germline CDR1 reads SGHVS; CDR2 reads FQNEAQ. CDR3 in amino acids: CASSRRQGASYGYTF. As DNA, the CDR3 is TGTGCCAGCAGCAGAAGACAGGGGGCCAGCTATGGCTACACCTTC.

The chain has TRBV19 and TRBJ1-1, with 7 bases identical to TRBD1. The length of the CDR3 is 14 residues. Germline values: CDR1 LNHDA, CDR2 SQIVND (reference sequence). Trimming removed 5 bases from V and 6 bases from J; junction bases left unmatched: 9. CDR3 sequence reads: CASSFGTEGPEAFF. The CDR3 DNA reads TGTGCCAGTAGTTTTGGGACAGAGGGGCCTGAAGCTTTCTTT.

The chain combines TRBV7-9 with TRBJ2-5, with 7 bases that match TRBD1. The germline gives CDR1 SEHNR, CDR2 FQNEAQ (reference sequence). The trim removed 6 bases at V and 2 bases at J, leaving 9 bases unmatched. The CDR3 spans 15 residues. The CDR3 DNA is TGTGCCAGCAGTCCAAACAGGGGAACTCAAGAGACCCAGTACTTC. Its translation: CASSPNRGTQETQYF. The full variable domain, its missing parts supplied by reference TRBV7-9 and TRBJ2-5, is DTGVSQNPRHKITKRGQNVTFRCDPISEHNRLYWYRQTLGQGPEFLTYFQNEAQLEKSRLLSDRFSAERPKGSFSTLEIQRTEQGDSAMYLCASSPNRGTQETQYFGPGTRLLVL.

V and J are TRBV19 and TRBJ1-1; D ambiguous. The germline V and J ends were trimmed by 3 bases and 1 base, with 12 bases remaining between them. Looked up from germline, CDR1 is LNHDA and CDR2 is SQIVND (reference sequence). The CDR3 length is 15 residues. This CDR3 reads CASSIRSGENTEAFF. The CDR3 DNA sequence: TGTGCCAGTAGTATTCGTTCAGGCGAGAACACTGAAGCTTTCTTT.

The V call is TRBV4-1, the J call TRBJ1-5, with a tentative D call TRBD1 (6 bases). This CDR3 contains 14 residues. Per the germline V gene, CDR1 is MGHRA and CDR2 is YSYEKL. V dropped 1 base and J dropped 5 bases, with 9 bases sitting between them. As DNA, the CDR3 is TGCGCCAGCAGCCAAGGGGGGGGCGATCAGCCCCAGCATTTT. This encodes CASSQGGGDQPQHF.